This T cell receptor beta chain was captured by sequencing in a study of blood T cell repertoires in COVID-19 (dated by TCRdb to 2019 to 2021). With respect to the entire study: Samples covering the acute and convalescent phases of COVID-19 were provided by collaborators in the United States, Italy and Spain. HLA class I and class II types, where available, came from metadata supplied by the sample provider rather than from assay-based typing. The samples were drawn from the first 160 participants of the ongoing ImmuneRACE study and from 950 to 1,500 subjects provided by 6 global collaborators. The repertoires were released in a freely available public database meant as a resource for research on the immune response to SARS-CoV-2. The dataset comprised deeply sampled blood TCRbeta repertoires from subjects exposed to, actively infected with, or recovered from COVID-19. Sample metadata almost always included a de-identified subject ID, COVID-19 status, age in years and sex. The prospective study material was composed of cDNA or gDNA derived from T cells, B-cell-depleted T cells, or PBMCs.

TCRbeta CDR3 regions were amplified from genomic DNA by means of the immunoSEQ Assay, a bias-controlled multiplex PCR. Under the source paper's analysis protocol: Within the assay, amplification of reference gene primers was used to estimate how many nucleated cells each sample contained. To quantify the absolute abundance of each unique TCRbeta CDR3 rearrangement, sequence reads were collapsed and filtered. For each sample, productive Simpson clonality was calculated by taking the square root of Simpson's diversity index across productive rearrangements. What TCRdb holds here is the immuneACCESS table cut down to in-frame rearrangements. Part of the clones is not present; checked against another copy, under half of the missing clones reflect an unresolved V gene, and the others are unexplained. V and J calls and clone size are copied from that table; D and trimming were computed from the DNA. The sample data list about 250,000 clones, and about nine tenths of these were observed just once. The ten largest clones take up 3% of the sample.

Each collaborating institution followed its own protocols to collect whole blood in K2EDTA tubes. For TCRbeta analysis, collaborator samples were shipped as frozen whole blood, as isolated PBMCs, or as DNA extracted from either sample type. The paper as a whole reports these results and caveats: Clinical and demographic metadata were provided uncurated, with the amount varying by source and participant.

With respect to this clone: Its binding antigen is unknown. No much larger clone exists at a distance of one base, and base qualities are not known.

Its CDR3 holds 19 amino acids, cysteine through phenylalanine. CDR3 DNA only is kept here, 57 bases in frame from base 1. V trim: 3 bases; J trim: 1 base; unmatched bases: 18. CDR1 and CDR2, per the germline V gene, are MNHNS and SASEGT. The V and J segments used are TRBV6-1 and TRBJ2-7, and 7 junction bases match TRBD2. The TCR was taken from a woman under 40 with active or convalescent COVID-19. Material: peripheral blood. CDR3 sequence: CASSDGLSVGRGFSYEQYF. Read as DNA, the sequence is TGTGCCAGCAGTGATGGGCTCAGCGTGGGGCGGGGGTTTTCCTACGAGCAGTACTTC.